The source of this TCR beta chain is a study of cytotoxic CD8 clonotypes in ibrutinib-treated CLL. V trimming: 4 bases; J trimming: 6 bases; junction bases outside the gene matches: 5. The CDR3 length is 14 residues. Germline CDR1 MNHEY, CDR2 SVGAGI. Only in-frame clones appear in the TCRdb table, and some are missing; sequencing was by immunoSEQ multiplex PCR. The sample holds approximately 170,000 clones, about 88% seen once. As to this clone: Its antigen remains unidentified.

Overall study findings and caveats: There were few public clonotypes, and on treatment they contracted or stayed stable.

The specimen comprised PBMCs, sampled at disease progression, from a patient treated with ibrutinib. The clonotype was recovered from a human donor with chronic lymphocytic leukemia. The V and J genes are TRBV6-5 and TRBJ2-3; 9 bases align to TRBD2. The CDR3 protein is CASSSPGLADTQYF. CDR3 sequence (DNA): TGTGCCAGCAGTTCCCCTGGACTAGCGGATACGCAGTATTTT.